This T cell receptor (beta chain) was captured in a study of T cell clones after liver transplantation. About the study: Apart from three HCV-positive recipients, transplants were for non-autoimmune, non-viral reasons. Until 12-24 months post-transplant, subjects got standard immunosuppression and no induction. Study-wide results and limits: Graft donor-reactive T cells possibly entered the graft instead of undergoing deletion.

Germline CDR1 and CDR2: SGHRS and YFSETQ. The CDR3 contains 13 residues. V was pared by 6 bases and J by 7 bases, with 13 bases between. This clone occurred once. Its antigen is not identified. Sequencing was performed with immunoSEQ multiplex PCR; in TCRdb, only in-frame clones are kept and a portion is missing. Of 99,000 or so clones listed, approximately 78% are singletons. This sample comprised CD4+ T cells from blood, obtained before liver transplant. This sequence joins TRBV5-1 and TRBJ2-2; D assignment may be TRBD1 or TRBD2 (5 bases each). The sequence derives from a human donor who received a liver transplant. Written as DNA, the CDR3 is TGCGCCAGCATTAGGGACGGATACGGGGAGCTGTTTTTT. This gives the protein CASIRDGYGELFF.